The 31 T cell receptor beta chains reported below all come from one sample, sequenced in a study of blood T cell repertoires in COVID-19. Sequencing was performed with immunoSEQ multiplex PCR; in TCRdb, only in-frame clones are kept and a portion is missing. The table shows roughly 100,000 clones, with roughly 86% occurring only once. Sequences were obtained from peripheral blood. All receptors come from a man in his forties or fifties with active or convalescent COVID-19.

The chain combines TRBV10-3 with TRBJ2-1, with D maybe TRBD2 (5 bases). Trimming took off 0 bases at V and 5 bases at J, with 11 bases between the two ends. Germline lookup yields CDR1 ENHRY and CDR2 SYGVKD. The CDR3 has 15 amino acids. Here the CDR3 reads CAISESGLGNNEQFF. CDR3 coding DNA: TGTGCCATCAGTGAGTCCGGACTGGGAAACAATGAGCAGTTCTTC.

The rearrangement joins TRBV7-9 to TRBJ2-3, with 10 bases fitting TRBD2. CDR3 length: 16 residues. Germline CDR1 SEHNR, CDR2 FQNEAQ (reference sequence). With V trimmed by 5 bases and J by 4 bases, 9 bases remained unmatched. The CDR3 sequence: CASSPSSGGNADTQYF. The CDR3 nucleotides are TGTGCCAGCAGCCCGAGTAGCGGGGGGAACGCAGATACGCAGTATTTT.

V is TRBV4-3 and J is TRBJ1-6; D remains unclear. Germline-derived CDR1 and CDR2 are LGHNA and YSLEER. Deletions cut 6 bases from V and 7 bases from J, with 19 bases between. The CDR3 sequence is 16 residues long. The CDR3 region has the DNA TGCGCCAGCAGTCGAACCCGGGTTGGTCTGAATTCACCCCTCCACTTT. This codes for CASSRTRVGLNSPLHF.

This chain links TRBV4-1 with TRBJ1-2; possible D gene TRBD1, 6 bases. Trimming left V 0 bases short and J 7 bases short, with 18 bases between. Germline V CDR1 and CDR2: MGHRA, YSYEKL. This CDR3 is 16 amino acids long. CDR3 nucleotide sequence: TGCGCCAGCAGCCAAGATTGGGTGGTGGGGGCGCCTGGCTACACCTTC. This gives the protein CASSQDWVVGAPGYTF.

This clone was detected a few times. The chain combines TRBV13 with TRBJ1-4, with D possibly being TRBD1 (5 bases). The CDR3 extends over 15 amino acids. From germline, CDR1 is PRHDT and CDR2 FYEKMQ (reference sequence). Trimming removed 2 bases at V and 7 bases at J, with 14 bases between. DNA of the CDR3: TGTGCCAGCAGCTTAATGGGCAGGGCTAGTGAAAAACTGTTTTTT. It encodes CASSLMGRASEKLFF.

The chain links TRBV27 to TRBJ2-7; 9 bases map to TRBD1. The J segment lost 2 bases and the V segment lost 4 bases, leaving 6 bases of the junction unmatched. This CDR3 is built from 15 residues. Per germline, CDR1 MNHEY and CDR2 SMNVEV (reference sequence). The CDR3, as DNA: TGTGCCAGCAGTTCTGAACGGGACAGGGCCTACGAGCAGTACTTC. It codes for CASSSERDRAYEQYF.

The CDR3 sequence: CASSLSGGRQETQYF. The CDR3 DNA reads TGTGCCAGCAGCTTAAGCGGGGGGCGCCAAGAGACCCAGTACTTC. The chain employs TRBV7-3 and TRBJ2-5; the match to TRBD2 covers 8 bases. Trimming at V came to 1 base and at J to 1 base, leaving 2 bases not matched to a gene. This CDR3 has 15 amino acids. From germline, CDR1 is SGHTA and CDR2 FQGTGA.

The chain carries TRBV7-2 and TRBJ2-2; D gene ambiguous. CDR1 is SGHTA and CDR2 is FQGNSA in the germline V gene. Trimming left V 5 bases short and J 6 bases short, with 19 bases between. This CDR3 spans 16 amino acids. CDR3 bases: TGTGCCAGCAGCCCCCCCACCCTCCAGCGCGCCGGGGAGCTGTTTTTT. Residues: CASSPPTLQRAGELFF.

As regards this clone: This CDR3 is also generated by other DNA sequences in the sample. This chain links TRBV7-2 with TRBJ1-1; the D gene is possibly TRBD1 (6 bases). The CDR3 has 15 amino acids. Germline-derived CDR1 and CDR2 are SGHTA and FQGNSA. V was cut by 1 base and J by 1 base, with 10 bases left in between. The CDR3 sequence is CASSLGDRPNTEAFF. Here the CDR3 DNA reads TGTGCCAGCAGCTTAGGCGACAGGCCGAACACTGAAGCTTTCTTT.

This CDR3 is CASSPSVGASSTDTQYF. In DNA form, the CDR3 reads TGTGCCAGCTCACCAAGTGTGGGGGCGTCTAGCACAGATACGCAGTATTTT. The chain couples TRBV18 to TRBJ2-3; maybe TRBD1 (6 bases). Germline CDR1 KGHSH, CDR2 LQKENI. The CDR3 totals 17 residues. With 2 bases removed from V and 0 bases from J, the gap between germline ends came to 15 bases.

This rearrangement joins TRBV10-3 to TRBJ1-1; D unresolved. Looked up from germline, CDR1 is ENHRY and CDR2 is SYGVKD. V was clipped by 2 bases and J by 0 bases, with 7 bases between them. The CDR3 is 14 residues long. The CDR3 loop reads CAISESTMNTEAFF. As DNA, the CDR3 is TGTGCCATCAGTGAGAGCACCATGAACACTGAAGCTTTCTTT.

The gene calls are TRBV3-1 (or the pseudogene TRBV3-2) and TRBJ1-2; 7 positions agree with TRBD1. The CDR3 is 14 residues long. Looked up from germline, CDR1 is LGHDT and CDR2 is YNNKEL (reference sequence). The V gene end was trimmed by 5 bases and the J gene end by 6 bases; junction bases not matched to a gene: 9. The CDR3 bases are TGTGCCAGCAGCAAAATCGGGACAGCGAATGGCTACACCTTC. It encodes CASSKIGTANGYTF.

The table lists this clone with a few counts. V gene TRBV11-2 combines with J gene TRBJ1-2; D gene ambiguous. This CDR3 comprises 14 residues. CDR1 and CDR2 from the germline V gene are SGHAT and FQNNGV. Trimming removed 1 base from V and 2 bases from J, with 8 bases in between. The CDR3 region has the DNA TGTGCCAGCAGCTTAGGTTCGCAGAACTATGGCTACACCTTC. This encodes CASSLGSQNYGYTF.

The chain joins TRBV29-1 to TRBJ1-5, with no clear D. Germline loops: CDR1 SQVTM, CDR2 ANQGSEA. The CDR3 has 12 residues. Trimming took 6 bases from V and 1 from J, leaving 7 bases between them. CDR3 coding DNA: TGCAGCGTCTCGGGAAGCAATCAGCCCCAGCATTTT. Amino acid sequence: CSVSGSNQPQHF.

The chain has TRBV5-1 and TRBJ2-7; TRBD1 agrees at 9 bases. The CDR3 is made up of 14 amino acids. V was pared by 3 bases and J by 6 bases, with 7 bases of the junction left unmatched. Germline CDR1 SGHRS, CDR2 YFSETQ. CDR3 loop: CASSSGQGIAEQYF. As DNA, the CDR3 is TGCGCCAGCAGCTCCGGACAGGGGATAGCCGAGCAGTACTTC.

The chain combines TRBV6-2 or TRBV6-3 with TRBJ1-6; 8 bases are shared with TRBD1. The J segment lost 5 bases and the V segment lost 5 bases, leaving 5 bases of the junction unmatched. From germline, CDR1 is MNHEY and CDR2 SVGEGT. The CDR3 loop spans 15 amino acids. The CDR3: CASSRQTGDNSPLHF. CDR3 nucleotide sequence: TGTGCCAGCAGTCGACAGACAGGGGATAATTCACCCCTCCACTTT.

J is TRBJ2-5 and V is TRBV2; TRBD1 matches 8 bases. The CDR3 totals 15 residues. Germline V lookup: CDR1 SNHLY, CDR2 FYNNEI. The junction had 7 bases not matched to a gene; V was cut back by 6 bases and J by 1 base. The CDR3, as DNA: TGTGCCAGCAGAGCAACGACAGGGGCCCAAGAGACCCAGTACTTC. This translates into CASRATTGAQETQYF.

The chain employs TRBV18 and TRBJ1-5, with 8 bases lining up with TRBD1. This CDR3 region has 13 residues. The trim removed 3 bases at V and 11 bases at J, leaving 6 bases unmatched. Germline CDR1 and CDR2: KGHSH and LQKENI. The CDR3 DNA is TGTGCCAGCTCACCGGGACAGGTCGTGTCCCAGCATTTT. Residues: CASSPGQVVSQHF.

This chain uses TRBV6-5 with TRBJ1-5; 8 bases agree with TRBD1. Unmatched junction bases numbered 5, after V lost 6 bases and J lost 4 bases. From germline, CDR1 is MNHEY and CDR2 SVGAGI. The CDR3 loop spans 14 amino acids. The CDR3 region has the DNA TGTGCCAGCAGCAGGGGGCAAGGAAATCAGCCCCAGCATTTT. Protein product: CASSRGQGNQPQHF.

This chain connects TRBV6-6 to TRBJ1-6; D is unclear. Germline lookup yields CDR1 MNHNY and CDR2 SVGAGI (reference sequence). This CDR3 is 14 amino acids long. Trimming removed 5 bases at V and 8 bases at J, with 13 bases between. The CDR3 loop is CASSIGLGDSPLHF. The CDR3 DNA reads TGTGCCAGCAGTATCGGACTTGGGGATTCACCCCTCCACTTT.

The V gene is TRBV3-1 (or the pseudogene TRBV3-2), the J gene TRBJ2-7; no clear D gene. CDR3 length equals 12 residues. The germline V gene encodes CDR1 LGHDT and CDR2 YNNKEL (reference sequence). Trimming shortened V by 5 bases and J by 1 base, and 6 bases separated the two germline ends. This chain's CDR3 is CASSGHSYEQYF. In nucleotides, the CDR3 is TGTGCCAGCAGCGGGCATTCCTACGAGCAGTACTTC.

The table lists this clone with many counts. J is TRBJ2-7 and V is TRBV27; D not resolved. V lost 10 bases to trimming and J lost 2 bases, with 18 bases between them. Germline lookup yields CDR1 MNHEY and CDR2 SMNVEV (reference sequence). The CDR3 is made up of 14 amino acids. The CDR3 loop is CATGSVARPYEQYF. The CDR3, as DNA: TGTGCCACCGGGTCAGTCGCTAGACCCTACGAGCAGTACTTC.

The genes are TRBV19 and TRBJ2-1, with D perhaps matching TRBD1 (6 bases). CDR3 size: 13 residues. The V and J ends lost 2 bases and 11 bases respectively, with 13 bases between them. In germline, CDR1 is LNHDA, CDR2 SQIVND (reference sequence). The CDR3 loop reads CASSIQGWSKQFF. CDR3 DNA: TGTGCCAGTAGTATACAGGGGTGGTCGAAGCAGTTCTTC.

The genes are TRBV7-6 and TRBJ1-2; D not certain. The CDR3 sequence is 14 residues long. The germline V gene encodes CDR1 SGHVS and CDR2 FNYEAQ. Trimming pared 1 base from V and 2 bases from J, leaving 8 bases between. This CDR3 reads CASSLGGENYGYTF. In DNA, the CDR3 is TGTGCCAGCAGCTTAGGGGGAGAAAACTATGGCTACACCTTC.

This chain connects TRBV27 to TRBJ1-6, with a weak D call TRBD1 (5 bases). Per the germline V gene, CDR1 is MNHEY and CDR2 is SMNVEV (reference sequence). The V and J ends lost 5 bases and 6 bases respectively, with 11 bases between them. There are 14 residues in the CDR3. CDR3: CASSPDRINSPLHF. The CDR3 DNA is TGTGCCAGCAGTCCCGACAGAATTAATTCACCCCTCCACTTT.

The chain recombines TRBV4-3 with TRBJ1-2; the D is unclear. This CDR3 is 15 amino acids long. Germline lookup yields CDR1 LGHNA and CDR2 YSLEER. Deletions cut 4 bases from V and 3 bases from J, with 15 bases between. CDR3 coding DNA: TGCGCCAGCAGCCGTTCTGGTGGCAAATACTATGGCTACACCTTC. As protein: CASSRSGGKYYGYTF.

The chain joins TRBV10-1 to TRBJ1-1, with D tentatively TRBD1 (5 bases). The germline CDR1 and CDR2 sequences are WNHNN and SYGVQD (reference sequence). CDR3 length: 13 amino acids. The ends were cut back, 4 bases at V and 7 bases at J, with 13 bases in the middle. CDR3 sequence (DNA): TGCGCCAGCAGTGTTAGTTGGGGGGGTGAAGCTTTCTTT. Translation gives CASSVSWGGEAFF.

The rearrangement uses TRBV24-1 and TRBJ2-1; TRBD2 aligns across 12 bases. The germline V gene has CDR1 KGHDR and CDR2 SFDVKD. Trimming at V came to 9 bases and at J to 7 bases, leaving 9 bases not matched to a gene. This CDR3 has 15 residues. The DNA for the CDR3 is TGTGCCACCGCTTCTACTAGCGGGGGGCCGAATGAGCAGTTCTTC. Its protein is CATASTSGGPNEQFF.

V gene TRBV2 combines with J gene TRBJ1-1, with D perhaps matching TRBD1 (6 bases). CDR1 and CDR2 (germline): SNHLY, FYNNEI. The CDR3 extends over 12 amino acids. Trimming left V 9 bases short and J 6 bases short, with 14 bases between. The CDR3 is CARGTFGAEAFF. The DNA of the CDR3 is TGTGCCAGGGGGACATTCGGGGCTGAAGCTTTCTTT.

CDR3 in DNA: TGTGCCAGCAGCCACCTTACCACCCCGGGGGTGCGTGGCTACACCTTC. Its translation is CASSHLTTPGVRGYTF. The chain has TRBV14 and TRBJ1-2, with D maybe TRBD1 (5 bases). The CDR3 runs 16 residues. Trimming removed 3 bases at V and 7 bases at J, with 21 bases between. Germline V gene data show CDR1 as SGHDN and CDR2 as FVKESK. The variable domain in full, with the rest retrieved from reference TRBV14 and TRBJ1-2, is EAGVTQFPSHSVIEKGQTVTLRCDPISGHDNLYWYRRVMGKEIKFLLHFVKESKQDESGMPNNRFLAERTGGTYSTLKVQPAELEDSGVYFCASSHLTTPGVRGYTFGSGTRLTVV.

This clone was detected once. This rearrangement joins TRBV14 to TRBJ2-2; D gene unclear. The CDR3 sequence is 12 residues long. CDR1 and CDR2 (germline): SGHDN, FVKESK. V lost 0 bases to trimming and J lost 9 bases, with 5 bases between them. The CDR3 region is CASSQDSWELFF. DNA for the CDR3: TGTGCCAGCAGCCAAGATTCATGGGAGCTGTTTTTT.